This entry lists 4 T cell receptor beta chains sequenced from one sample in a study of T cell changes during pregnancy in multiple sclerosis. The method was immunoSEQ multiplex PCR; TCRdb's version includes in-frame clones alone and lacks a portion of them. This sample has tens of thousands of clones, with roughly 88% found just once. The sample consisted of peripheral blood, taken after pregnancy. These receptors all stem from a female donor in good health, enrolled as a control in a pregnancy study.

The chain is built from TRBV5-1 and TRBJ1-5; 9 bases are a match to TRBD1. Germline trimming cut 4 bases from V and 6 bases from J; bases unmatched to any gene: 8. The germline gives CDR1 SGHRS, CDR2 YFSETQ. This CDR3 has 15 amino acids. The CDR3 reads CASSPGDREGQPQHF. The CDR3 coding sequence is TGCGCCAGCAGCCCGGGGGACAGGGAGGGTCAGCCCCAGCATTTT. Drawing the rest from reference TRBV5-1 and TRBJ1-5, the complete variable domain is KAGVTQTPRYLIKTRGQQVTLSCSPISGHRSVSWYQQTPGQGLQFLFEYFSETQRNKGNFPGRFSGRQFSNSRSEMNVSTLELGDSALYLCASSPGDREGQPQHFGDGTRLSIL.

This sequence joins TRBV7-9 and TRBJ2-7; 8 positions match TRBD2. This CDR3 region has 18 residues. Germline CDR1 is SEHNR and CDR2 is FQNEAQ (reference sequence). With V trimmed by 1 base and J by 5 bases, 16 bases remained unmatched. The CDR3, as DNA: TGTGCCAGCAGCTTAGGACAGAGCGGGAGTTTGAGGTCTAACGAGCAGTACTTC. Translated, it gives CASSLGQSGSLRSNEQYF.

The rearrangement links TRBV23-1 to TRBJ1-6, with D tentatively TRBD1 (5 bases). TRBV23-1 belongs to the ORF category, with a function that is uncertain. Trimming removed 4 bases from V and 4 bases from J, with 14 bases in between. The CDR3 consists of 16 residues. CDR3 amino acids: CASSPPLAGYNSPLHF. DNA for the CDR3: TGCGCCAGCAGTCCCCCATTGGCAGGGTATAATTCACCCCTCCACTTT.

J is TRBJ1-4 and V is TRBV14, with D possibly matching TRBD1 (5 bases). Trimming took off 5 bases at V and 7 bases at J, with 11 bases between the two ends. The CDR3 extends over 13 amino acids. Germline V lookup: CDR1 SGHDN, CDR2 FVKESK. The CDR3 loop is CASSTQGTEKLFF. The CDR3 DNA reads TGTGCCAGCAGCACTCAGGGTACTGAAAAACTGTTTTTT.